The 17 T cell receptor beta chains presented below share a single source sample, sequenced in a study of response to subunit inactivated influenza vaccine. From the RT-PCR reads, TCRdb called clonotypes with MiXCR, one entry per CDR3 protein. The sample carries hundreds of thousands of distinct CDR3 sequences, around a sixth recorded once. The specimen comprised PBMCs from blood, sampled 11 to 12 days after vaccination. The receptors were sampled from a middle-aged man who received an inactivated influenza vaccine.

This clonotype was picked up a small number of times. This sequence joins TRBV2 and TRBJ2-3; the match to TRBD1 covers 7 bases. Trimming removed 7 bases from V and 0 bases from J; junction bases left unmatched: 4. From germline, CDR1 is SNHLY and CDR2 FYNNEI. This CDR3 spans 14 amino acids. The CDR3 loop reads CASKGQTSTDTQYF. As DNA, the CDR3 is TGTGCCAGCAAGGGACAGACTAGCACAGATACGCAGTATTTT.

DNA for the CDR3: TGTGCCAGCGCTAGCGTCGGGACACCGCTCTCCTACGAGCAGTACTTC. It translates to CASASVGTPLSYEQYF. The V gene is TRBV28, the J gene TRBJ2-7; either TRBD1 or TRBD2 may supply D (6 bases each). CDR3 length: 16 amino acids. Germline CDR1 and CDR2: MDHEN and SYDVKM. Trimming pared 8 bases from V and 0 bases from J, leaving 20 bases between. Complete variable domain (other parts from reference TRBV28 and TRBJ2-7): DVKVTQSSRYLVKRTGEKVFLECVQDMDHENMFWYRQDPGLGLRLIYFSYDVKMKEKGDIPEGYSVSREKKERFSLILESASTNQTSMYLCASASVGTPLSYEQYFGPGTRLTVT.

This clonotype was recorded a few times. This rearrangement joins TRBV7-2 to TRBJ2-7; D might be TRBD2 (6 bases). The CDR3 totals 14 residues. The germline CDR1 and CDR2 sequences are SGHTA and FQGNSA. The V end lost 5 bases, the J end lost 5 bases, and 16 bases lay between the germline ends. The CDR3 reads CASSRRRRDDEQYF. In nucleotides, the CDR3 is TGTGCCAGCAGCCGGCGGCGGAGGGATGACGAGCAGTACTTC.

This clonotype was observed a handful of times. The chain combines TRBV27 with TRBJ2-7; D is undetermined. In germline, CDR1 is MNHEY, CDR2 SMNVEV (reference sequence). The CDR3 is 13 amino acids. Trimming shortened V by 4 bases and J by 4 bases, and 11 bases separated the two germline ends. The CDR3 spells CASSYLPGYEQYF. The CDR3 nucleotides are TGTGCCAGCAGTTATCTACCCGGTTACGAGCAGTACTTC.

A few counts support this clonotype. The V call is TRBV7-8, the J call TRBJ2-7, with 10 bases lining up with TRBD1. Germline CDR1 and CDR2: SGHVS and FQNEAQ. Losses at the gene ends were 3 bases for V and 3 bases for J; bases not matched to a gene: 5. The CDR3 contains 15 residues. The CDR3 sequence is CASSFSTGGFYEQYF. Written as DNA, the CDR3 is TGTGCCAGCAGCTTTTCGACAGGGGGCTTCTACGAGCAGTACTTC.

This clonotype occurred a few times. The rearrangement joins TRBV28 to TRBJ1-2; D gene unclear. Between the trimmed V and J ends, which lost 2 bases and 4 bases, there was a span of 8 bases. The germline CDR1 and CDR2 sequences are MDHEN and SYDVKM. CDR3 length: 13 residues. CDR3 bases: TGTGCCAGCAGTTTACCCGAGTCCTATGGCTACACCTTC. Translating gives CASSLPESYGYTF.

Comments on this clonotype: An end of the junction does not agree with germline; a read error may underlie this. The chain employs TRBV11-2 and TRBJ2-7; 9 bases are a match to TRBD2. In germline, CDR1 is SGHAT, CDR2 FQNNGV. The CDR3 contains 15 residues. CDR3 protein: CASSLEGLASHEQYF. The CDR3 nucleotides read TGTGCCAGCAGCTTAGAGGGACTAGCCTCCCACGAGCAGTACTTC.

This clonotype was seen more than once but under ten times. As DNA, the CDR3 is TGTGCCAGCAGCTTTAGCGGGAGTAGCGACGAGCAGTACTTC. Translation gives CASSFSGSSDEQYF. The chain uses TRBV7-9 and TRBJ2-7; 9 positions match TRBD2. CDR3 length equals 14 residues. V trimming: 3 bases; J trimming: 5 bases; junction bases outside the gene matches: 5. The germline V gene encodes CDR1 SEHNR and CDR2 FQNEAQ (reference sequence).

The V call is TRBV5-1, the J call TRBJ2-5; 13 nucleotides agree with TRBD2. With 0 bases clipped from V and 2 bases from J, the junction kept 4 bases outside the gene matches. CDR1 is SGHRS and CDR2 is YFSETQ in the germline V gene. CDR3 length: 17 amino acids. CDR3 region: CASSLARTSGGQETQYF. CDR3 DNA sequence: TGCGCCAGCAGCTTGGCCAGGACTAGCGGGGGACAAGAGACCCAGTACTTC.

This clonotype was recorded at least ten times. The V call is TRBV29-1, the J call TRBJ1-2; D remains unclear. This CDR3 spans 13 amino acids. Trimming left V 4 bases short and J 0 bases short, with 9 bases between. The germline gives CDR1 SQVTM, CDR2 ANQGSEA. In DNA form, the CDR3 reads TGCAGCGTTGGTTCGGGGACTAACTATGGCTACACCTTC. Translating it yields CSVGSGTNYGYTF. The full variable domain, completed using reference TRBV29-1 and TRBJ1-2, is SAVISQKPSRDICQRGTSLTIQCQVDSQVTMMFWYRQQPGQSLTLIATANQGSEATYESGFVIDKFPISRPNLTFSTLTVSNMSPEDSSIYLCSVGSGTNYGYTFGSGTRLTVV.

This clonotype has more than one count but fewer than ten. The chain is built from TRBV5-8 and TRBJ1-5; D remains ambiguous. The CDR3 contains 11 residues. Germline V gene lookup returns CDR1 SGHTS and CDR2 YDEGEE. Trimming shortened V by 4 bases and J by 5 bases, and 4 bases separated the two germline ends. The CDR3 here is CASSPHQPQHF. CDR3 nucleotide sequence: TGTGCCAGCAGCCCCCATCAGCCCCAGCATTTT.

The V gene is TRBV2, the J gene TRBJ2-7; D unclear. Germline CDR1 reads SNHLY; CDR2 reads FYNNEI. This CDR3 has 16 amino acids. V was shortened by 6 bases and J by 5 bases, with 23 bases between the two germline ends. CDR3 residues: CASSPWVGGLGDEQYF. As DNA, the CDR3 is TGTGCCAGCAGCCCCTGGGTCGGCGGTCTTGGCGACGAGCAGTACTTC.

This clonotype was recorded a few times. The chain links TRBV6-6 to TRBJ1-4; no clear D gene. The CDR3 totals 12 residues. V dropped 7 bases and J dropped 5 bases, with 8 bases sitting between them. Germline lookup yields CDR1 MNHNY and CDR2 SVGAGI (reference sequence). The CDR3 region has the DNA TGTGCCAGCACCCGACGGAATGAAAAACTGTTTTTT. Protein product: CASTRRNEKLFF.

This clonotype was seen many times. The chain uses TRBV29-1 and TRBJ2-1; TRBD2 matches at 11 bases. The length of the CDR3 is 14 residues. Germline trimming cut 8 bases from V and 10 bases from J; bases unmatched to any gene: 13. CDR1 is SQVTM, CDR2 ANQGSEA, per germline. The chain's CDR3 is CSSPGTSGLGEQFF. CDR3 DNA: TGCAGCTCCCCCGGGACTAGCGGCCTGGGGGAGCAGTTCTTC.

The J gene is TRBJ2-3, the V gene TRBV20-1, with D tentatively TRBD2 (6 bases). V lost 6 bases, J lost 2 bases, and 18 bases lay in between. CDR1 is DFQATT and CDR2 is SNEGSKA in the germline V gene (reference sequence). CDR3 length: 15 residues. This CDR3 is CSAADRDSSTDTQYF. The CDR3 region has the DNA TGCAGTGCCGCCGACCGGGACTCGTCCACAGATACGCAGTATTTT.

This chain uses TRBV7-2 with TRBJ1-2; weak D call: TRBD1 (6 bases). V was pared by 3 bases and J by 6 bases, with 8 bases between. The CDR3 length is 12 residues. From germline, CDR1 is SGHTA and CDR2 FQGNSA. CDR3 nucleotides: TGTGCCAGCAGCTTGGACAGTAATGGCTACACCTTC. The encoded protein is CASSLDSNGYTF.

In this sample, this clonotype turned up a few times. J is TRBJ2-1 and V is TRBV5-1; 7 bases are a match to TRBD1. The CDR3 totals 15 residues. V shed 4 bases and J 1 base; nucleotides not matched to a gene: 5. Germline V CDR1 and CDR2: SGHRS, YFSETQ. CDR3 sequence: CASSGTVRSYNEQFF. The DNA for the CDR3 is TGCGCCAGCAGCGGGACAGTTCGTTCCTACAATGAGCAGTTCTTC.